This record covers a single TCR beta chain. What it binds is not known. CDR1 and CDR2 (germline): LNHDA, SQIVND (reference sequence). This CDR3 is 15 amino acids long. Trimming took off 3 bases at V and 5 bases at J, with 16 bases between the two ends. The data are from a study of OX40 agonist ivuxolimab in advanced cancers. Study background: Patients' therapy was ivuxolimab, an antibody that acts as an agonist of OX40 (CD134). Every 2 weeks, patients received ivuxolimab intravenously, dosed at 0.01 to 10 mg/kg.

Researchers took blood at baseline, on cycle 4 day 1, and on cycle 7 day 1. Broader study findings: On average, a greater number of expanded clones characterised CD8+ T cells relative to CD4+.

The assay was immunoSEQ multiplex PCR, and TCRdb's table has in-frame clones only and misses some. Of some 50,000 clones in the sample, approximately 85% were seen once. This sample comprised CD4+ or CD8+ T cells sorted from blood, obtained in a trial of the OX40 agonist ivuxolimab. The chain carries TRBV19 and TRBJ1-2; D may be TRBD1 (5 bases). This clonotype was sampled from an adult with an advanced solid tumor such as melanoma, head and neck, liver or kidney cancer. The CDR3 protein is CASSILLGSGYGYTF. CDR3 sequence (DNA): TGTGCCAGTAGTATCCTCCTAGGGTCAGGGTATGGCTACACCTTC.